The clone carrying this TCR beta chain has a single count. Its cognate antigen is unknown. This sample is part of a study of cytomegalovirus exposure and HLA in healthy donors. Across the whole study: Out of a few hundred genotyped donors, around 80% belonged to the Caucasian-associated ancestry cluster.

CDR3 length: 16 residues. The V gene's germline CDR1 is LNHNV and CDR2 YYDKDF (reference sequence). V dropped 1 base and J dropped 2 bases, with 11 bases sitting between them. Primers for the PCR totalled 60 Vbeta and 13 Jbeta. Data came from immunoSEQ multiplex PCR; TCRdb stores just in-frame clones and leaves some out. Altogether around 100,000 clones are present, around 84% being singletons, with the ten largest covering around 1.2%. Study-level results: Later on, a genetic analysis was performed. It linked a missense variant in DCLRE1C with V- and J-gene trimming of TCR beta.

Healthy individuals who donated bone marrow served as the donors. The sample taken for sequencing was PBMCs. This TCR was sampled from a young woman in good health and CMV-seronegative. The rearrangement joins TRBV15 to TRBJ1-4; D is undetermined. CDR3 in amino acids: CATSRVLGSTNEKLFF. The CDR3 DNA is TGTGCCACCAGCAGAGTCCTCGGGAGTACTAATGAAAAACTGTTTTTT.